This T cell receptor (beta chain) was profiled in a study of blood T cell repertoires in COVID-19. Study as a whole: There were acute and convalescent COVID-19 samples, and they came from the United States, Italy and Spain.

Looked up from germline, CDR1 is SGHNT and CDR2 is YYREEE (reference sequence). J was trimmed by 9 bases and V by 5 bases; bases with no gene match: 13. CDR3 length: 14 residues. Clones were read by immunoSEQ multiplex PCR, and TCRdb kept only the in-frame ones, dropping some. The sample lists about 130,000 clones; approximately 90% were seen once. The receptor comes from a man aged 60 to 69 with COVID-19, enrolled during active disease. The sample was peripheral blood. The J gene is TRBJ1-2, the V gene TRBV5-4; 7 positions match TRBD1. The CDR3 DNA is TGTGCCAGCAGTTCTGACAGGGTGGAGATACGCTACACCTTC. Protein sequence: CASSSDRVEIRYTF.